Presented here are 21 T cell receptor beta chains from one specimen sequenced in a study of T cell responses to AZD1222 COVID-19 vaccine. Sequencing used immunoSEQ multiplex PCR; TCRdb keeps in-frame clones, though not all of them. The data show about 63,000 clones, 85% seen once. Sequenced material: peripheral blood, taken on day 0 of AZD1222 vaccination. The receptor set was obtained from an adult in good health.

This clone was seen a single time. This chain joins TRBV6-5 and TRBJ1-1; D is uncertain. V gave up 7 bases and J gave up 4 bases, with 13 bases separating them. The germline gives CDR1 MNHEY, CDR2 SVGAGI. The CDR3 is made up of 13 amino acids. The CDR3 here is CASTDPGSTEAFF. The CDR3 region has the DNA TGTGCCAGCACCGACCCGGGGAGCACTGAAGCTTTCTTT.

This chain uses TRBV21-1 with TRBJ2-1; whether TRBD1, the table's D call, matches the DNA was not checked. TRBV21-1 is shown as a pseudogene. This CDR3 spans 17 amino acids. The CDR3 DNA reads TGTGCCAGCAGCAAAGCCGGACAGGCCGACTCCTACAATGAGCAGTTCTTC. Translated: CASSKAGQADSYNEQFF.

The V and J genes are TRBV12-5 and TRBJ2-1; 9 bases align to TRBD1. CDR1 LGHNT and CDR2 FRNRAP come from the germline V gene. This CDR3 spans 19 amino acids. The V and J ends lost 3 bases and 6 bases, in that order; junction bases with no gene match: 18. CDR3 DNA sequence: TGTGCTAGTGGTTTATTTTCCTCAGTTAGGGACAGGGTTTTCAATGAGCAGTTCTTC. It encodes CASGLFSSVRDRVFNEQFF.

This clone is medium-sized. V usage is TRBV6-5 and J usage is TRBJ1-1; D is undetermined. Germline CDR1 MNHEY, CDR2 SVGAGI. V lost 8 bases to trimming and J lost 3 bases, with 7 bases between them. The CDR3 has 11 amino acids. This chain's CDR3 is CASLLDTEAFF. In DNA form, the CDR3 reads TGTGCCAGCCTCTTGGACACTGAAGCTTTCTTT.

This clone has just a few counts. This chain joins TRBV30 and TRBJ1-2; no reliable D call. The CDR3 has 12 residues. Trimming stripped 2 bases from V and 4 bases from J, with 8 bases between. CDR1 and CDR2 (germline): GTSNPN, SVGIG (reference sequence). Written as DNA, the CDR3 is TGTGCCTGGAGTTCAGCCCTCTATGGCTACACCTTC. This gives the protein CAWSSALYGYTF.

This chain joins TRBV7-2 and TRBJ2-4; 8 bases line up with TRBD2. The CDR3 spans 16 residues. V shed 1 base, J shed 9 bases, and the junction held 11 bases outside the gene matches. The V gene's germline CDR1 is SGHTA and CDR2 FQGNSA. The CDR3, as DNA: TGTGCCAGCAGCTTAGGCGGGGGGCAGGCCGTCCGCATTCAGTACTTC. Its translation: CASSLGGGQAVRIQYF. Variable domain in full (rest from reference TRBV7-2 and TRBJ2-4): GAGVSQSPSNKVTEKGKDVELRCDPISGHTALYWYRQSLGQGLEFLIYFQGNSAPDKSGLPSDRFSAERTGGSVSTLTIQRTQQEDSAVYLCASSLGGGQAVRIQYFGAGTRLSVL.

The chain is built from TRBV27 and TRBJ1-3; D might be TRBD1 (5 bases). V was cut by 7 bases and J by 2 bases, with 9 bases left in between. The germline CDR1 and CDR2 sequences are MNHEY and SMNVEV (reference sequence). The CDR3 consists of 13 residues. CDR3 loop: CASTDSTGNTIYF. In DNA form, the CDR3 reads TGTGCCAGCACCGACAGTACTGGAAACACCATATATTTT.

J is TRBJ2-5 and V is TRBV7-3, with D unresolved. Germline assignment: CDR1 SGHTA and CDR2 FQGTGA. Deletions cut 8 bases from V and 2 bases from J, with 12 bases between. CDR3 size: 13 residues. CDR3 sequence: CASSAIPQETQYF. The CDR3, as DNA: TGTGCCAGCTCCGCCATCCCACAAGAGACCCAGTACTTC.

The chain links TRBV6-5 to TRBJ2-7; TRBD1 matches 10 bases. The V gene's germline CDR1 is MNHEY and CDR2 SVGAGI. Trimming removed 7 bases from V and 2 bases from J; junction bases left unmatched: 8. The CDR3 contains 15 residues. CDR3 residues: CASTRKGTGAYEQYF. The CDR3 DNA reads TGTGCCAGCACCCGGAAAGGGACAGGGGCCTACGAGCAGTACTTC.

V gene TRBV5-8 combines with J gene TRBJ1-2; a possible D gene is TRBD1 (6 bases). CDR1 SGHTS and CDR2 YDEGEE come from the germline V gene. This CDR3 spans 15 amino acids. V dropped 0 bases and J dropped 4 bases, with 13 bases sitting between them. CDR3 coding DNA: TGTGCCAGCAGCTTGGGTACAGGGCCCAGCTATGGCTACACCTTC. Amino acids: CASSLGTGPSYGYTF.

The CDR3 coding sequence is TGTGCCAGCGGCGGGACAGGGGCTAACTATGGCTACACCTTC. It encodes CASGGTGANYGYTF. The chain has TRBV2 and TRBJ1-2, with 10 nucleotides matching TRBD1. The CDR3 length is 14 residues. CDR1 and CDR2 (germline): SNHLY, FYNNEI. With 8 bases clipped from V and 0 bases from J, the junction kept 3 bases outside the gene matches.

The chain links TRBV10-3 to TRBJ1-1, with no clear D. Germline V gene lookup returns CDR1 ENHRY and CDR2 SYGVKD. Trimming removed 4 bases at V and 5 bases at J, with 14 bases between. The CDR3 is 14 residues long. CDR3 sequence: CAISVPGRGTEAFF. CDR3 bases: TGTGCCATCAGTGTGCCAGGCCGAGGGACTGAAGCTTTCTTT.

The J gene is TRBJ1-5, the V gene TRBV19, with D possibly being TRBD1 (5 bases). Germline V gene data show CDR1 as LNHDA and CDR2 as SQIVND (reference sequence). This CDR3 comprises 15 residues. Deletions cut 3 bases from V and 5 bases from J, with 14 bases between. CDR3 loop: CASSMAGRAHQPQHF. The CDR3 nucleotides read TGTGCCAGTAGTATGGCTGGCAGGGCCCATCAGCCCCAGCATTTT.

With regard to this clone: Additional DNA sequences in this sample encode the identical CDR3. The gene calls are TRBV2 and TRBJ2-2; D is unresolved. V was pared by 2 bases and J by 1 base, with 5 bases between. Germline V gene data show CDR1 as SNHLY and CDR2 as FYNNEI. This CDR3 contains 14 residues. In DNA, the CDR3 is TGTGCCAGCAGTGAATGGCGGAACACCGGGGAGCTGTTTTTT. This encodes CASSEWRNTGELFF.

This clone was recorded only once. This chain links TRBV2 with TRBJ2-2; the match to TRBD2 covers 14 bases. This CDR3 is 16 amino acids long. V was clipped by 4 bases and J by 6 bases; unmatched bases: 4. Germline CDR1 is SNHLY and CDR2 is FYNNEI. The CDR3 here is CASSGGLAGGPGELFF. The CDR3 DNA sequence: TGTGCCAGCAGTGGAGGACTAGCGGGGGGCCCCGGGGAGCTGTTTTTT.

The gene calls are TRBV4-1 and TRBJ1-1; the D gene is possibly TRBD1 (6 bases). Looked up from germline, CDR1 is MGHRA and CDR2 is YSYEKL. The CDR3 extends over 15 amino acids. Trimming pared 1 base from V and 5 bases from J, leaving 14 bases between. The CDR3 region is CASSQVFTRGTEAFF. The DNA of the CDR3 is TGCGCCAGCAGCCAAGTATTCACCAGGGGAACTGAAGCTTTCTTT.

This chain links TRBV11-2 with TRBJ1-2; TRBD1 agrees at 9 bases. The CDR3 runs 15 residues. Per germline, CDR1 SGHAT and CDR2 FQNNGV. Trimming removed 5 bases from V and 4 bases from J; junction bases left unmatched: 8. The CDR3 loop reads CASSPGQGPLYGYTF. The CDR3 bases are TGTGCCAGCAGCCCGGGACAGGGCCCCCTCTATGGCTACACCTTC.

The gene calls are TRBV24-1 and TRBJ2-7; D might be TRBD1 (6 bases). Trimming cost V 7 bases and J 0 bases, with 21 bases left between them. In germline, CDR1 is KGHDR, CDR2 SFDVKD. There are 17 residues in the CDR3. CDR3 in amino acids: CATRLISGGMSSYEQYF. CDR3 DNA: TGTGCCACCAGACTAATAAGTGGGGGCATGAGCTCCTACGAGCAGTACTTC.

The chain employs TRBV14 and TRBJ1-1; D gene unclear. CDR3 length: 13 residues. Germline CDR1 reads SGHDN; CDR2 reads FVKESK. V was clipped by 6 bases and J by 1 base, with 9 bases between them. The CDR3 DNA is TGTGCCAGCAGTAGAAAGGGGAACACTGAAGCTTTCTTT. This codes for CASSRKGNTEAFF.

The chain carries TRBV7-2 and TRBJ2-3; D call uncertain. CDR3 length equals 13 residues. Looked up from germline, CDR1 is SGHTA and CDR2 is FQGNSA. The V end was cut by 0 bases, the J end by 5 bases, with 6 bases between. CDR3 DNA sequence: TGTGCCAGCAGCTTAGCTAGAGTAGATACGCAGTATTTT. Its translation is CASSLARVDTQYF.

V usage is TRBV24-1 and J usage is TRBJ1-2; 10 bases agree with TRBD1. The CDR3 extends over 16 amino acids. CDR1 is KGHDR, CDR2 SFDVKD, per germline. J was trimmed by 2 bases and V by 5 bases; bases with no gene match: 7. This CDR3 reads CATSAQGTGVNYGYTF. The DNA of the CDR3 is TGTGCCACCAGTGCCCAAGGGACAGGGGTCAACTATGGCTACACCTTC.